Following are 19 T cell receptor beta chains from one sample sequenced in a study of CD8 T cells in ankylosing spondylitis. TCRdb used MiXCR to reprocess the 5' RACE reads, holding one entry per CDR3 protein. The table includes about 320,000 distinct CDR3 sequences, more than 9% detected once. Input material: blood, either unsorted or a sorted T cell fraction (not recorded which). These receptors were taken from a female donor with ankylosing spondylitis or in good health (not recorded which).

The chain joins TRBV5-1 to TRBJ1-4; TRBD1 matches at 8 bases. This CDR3 region has 14 residues. J lost 8 bases, V lost 3 bases, and 6 bases had no gene match. The V gene's germline CDR1 is SGHRS and CDR2 YFSETQ. The CDR3: CASSSDRVNEKLFF. The CDR3 nucleotides read TGCGCCAGCAGCTCGGACAGGGTGAACGAAAAACTGTTTTTT.

This clonotype occurred many times. The chain joins TRBV29-1 to TRBJ2-5; TRBD2 matches at 13 bases. Germline CDR1 and CDR2: SQVTM and ANQGSEA. This CDR3 spans 21 amino acids. V was clipped by 6 bases and J by 1 base; unmatched bases: 23. As DNA, the CDR3 is TGCAGCGTCACGGACAGGGGACAGGGGACTAGCGGGGAATGGGCCCAAGAGACCCAGTACTTC. Translating it yields CSVTDRGQGTSGEWAQETQYF.

The table lists this clonotype with a few counts. The rearrangement joins TRBV20-1 to TRBJ2-1; either TRBD1 or TRBD2 may fit D (5 bases each). Germline V gene lookup returns CDR1 DFQATT and CDR2 SNEGSKA (reference sequence). Trimming stripped 0 bases from V and 3 bases from J, with 15 bases between. This CDR3 has 16 residues. CDR3 coding DNA: TGCAGTGCTAGAGATCCGGGACCCTCAGGCTACAATGAGCAGTTCTTC. Translating it yields CSARDPGPSGYNEQFF.

This clonotype was observed many times. The chain joins TRBV10-2 to TRBJ2-3, with 7 bases fitting TRBD1. Unmatched junction bases numbered 5, after V lost 1 base and J lost 1 base. The germline V gene encodes CDR1 WSHSY and CDR2 SAAADI. The CDR3 totals 16 residues. This CDR3 is CASSELGTGGTDTQYF. The CDR3, as DNA: TGCGCCAGCAGTGAGTTAGGAACAGGGGGCACAGATACGCAGTATTTT.

Only a few counts were recorded for this clonotype. This chain links TRBV2 with TRBJ1-3, with D tentatively TRBD1 (6 bases). V lost 7 bases and J 0 bases, leaving 7 bases between the germline ends. CDR3 length: 13 residues. Germline V CDR1 and CDR2: SNHLY, FYNNEI. CDR3 bases: TGTGCCAGCAAGGACAGCTCTGGAAACACCATATATTTT. Amino acid sequence: CASKDSSGNTIYF. Full variable domain (remainder filled in from reference TRBV2 and TRBJ1-3): EPEVTQTPSHQVTQMGQEVILRCVPISNHLYFYWYRQILGQKVEFLVSFYNNEISEKSEIFDDQFSVERPDGSNFTLKIRSTKLEDSAMYFCASKDSSGNTIYFGEGSWLTVV.

This clonotype came up many times. This chain joins TRBV10-3 and TRBJ2-3, with TRBD2 matching over 10 bases. The germline V gene has CDR1 ENHRY and CDR2 SYGVKD. There are 16 residues in the CDR3. Trimming removed 1 base from V and 3 bases from J; junction bases left unmatched: 4. CDR3 nucleotides: TGTGCCATCAGTGAGTATCGGACTAGCGGAACAGATACGCAGTATTTT. Protein product: CAISEYRTSGTDTQYF.

To note about this clonotype: A much larger clone lies one base from this, so it may be a read error. This chain uses TRBV7-8 with TRBJ1-1; TRBD1 is a possible D gene (6 bases). The CDR3 is made up of 14 amino acids. Trimming removed 8 bases from V and 1 base from J, with 14 bases in between. Germline V CDR1 and CDR2: SGHVS, FQNEAQ. CDR3 region: CASGWPGQNTEAFF. CDR3 nucleotides: TGTGCCAGCGGCTGGCCGGGACAGAACACTGAAGCTTTCTTT.

V is TRBV28 and J is TRBJ2-5; TRBD1 might be the D (7 bases). Between the trimmed V and J ends, which lost 7 bases and 5 bases, there was a span of 14 bases. The germline V gene has CDR1 MDHEN and CDR2 SYDVKM. The CDR3 contains 13 residues. CDR3 DNA sequence: TGTGCCAGCACACAGGGGAGGAGGGAGACCCAGTACTTC. Amino acid sequence: CASTQGRRETQYF.

The chain combines TRBV5-8 with TRBJ2-7; D gene ambiguous. Germline CDR1 and CDR2: SGHTS and YDEGEE. V was shortened by 0 bases and J by 2 bases, with 9 bases between the two germline ends. The length of the CDR3 is 14 residues. CDR3 sequence: CASSLASATYEQYF. The CDR3 bases are TGTGCCAGCAGCTTGGCCAGCGCCACCTACGAGCAGTACTTC.

This rearrangement joins TRBV5-1 to TRBJ2-7, with TRBD2 matching over 8 bases. CDR1 SGHRS and CDR2 YFSETQ come from the germline V gene. The J segment lost 3 bases and the V segment lost 4 bases, leaving 15 bases of the junction unmatched. This CDR3 has 17 residues. CDR3 loop: CASSPLSGTRVLYEQYF. DNA of the CDR3: TGCGCCAGCAGCCCACTCTCCGGGACTAGGGTGCTCTACGAGCAGTACTTC.

This clonotype was seen at least ten times. This sequence joins TRBV20-1 and TRBJ2-1; 8 positions agree with TRBD2. Germline CDR1 is DFQATT and CDR2 is SNEGSKA (reference sequence). With 0 bases clipped from V and 3 bases from J, the junction kept 13 bases outside the gene matches. CDR3 length equals 18 residues. For the CDR3, the DNA is TGCAGTGCTAGAGATCCGGGGGATACTAGCGGAGGCTACAATGAGCAGTTCTTC. This translates into CSARDPGDTSGGYNEQFF.

This clonotype has at least ten counts. This chain connects TRBV6-1 to TRBJ2-1; D is perhaps TRBD1 (6 bases). Deletions cut 10 bases from V and 5 bases from J, with 15 bases between. The germline gives CDR1 MNHNS, CDR2 SASEGT. The CDR3 runs 13 residues. The CDR3 region has the DNA TGTGCCACCTCCGGGACACCAAACAATGAGCAGTTCTTC. The encoded protein is CATSGTPNNEQFF.

There are a few counts of this clonotype. The chain is built from TRBV4-3 and TRBJ2-1; 10 bases match TRBD2. V trimming: 6 bases; J trimming: 2 bases; junction bases outside the gene matches: 10. Looked up from germline, CDR1 is LGHNA and CDR2 is YSLEER. This CDR3 has 17 amino acids. For the CDR3, the DNA is TGCGCCAGCAGTAAGCTAGCGGGAGCCCTTACCTACAATGAGCAGTTCTTC. It encodes CASSKLAGALTYNEQFF.

This clonotype was recorded at least ten times. The chain joins TRBV5-1 to TRBJ2-3; 9 bases line up with TRBD2. V gave up 0 bases and J gave up 5 bases; unmatched junction bases: 7. CDR3 length equals 16 residues. Looked up from germline, CDR1 is SGHRS and CDR2 is YFSETQ. CDR3 DNA: TGCGCCAGCAGCTTGGCGGCTAGCGGGAAGCAAGATACGCAGTATTTT. It codes for CASSLAASGKQDTQYF.

This clonotype came up many times. The chain couples TRBV20-1 to TRBJ1-5, with TRBD1 as a possible D gene (6 bases). The CDR3 is made up of 14 amino acids. V shed 3 bases and J shed 3 bases, with 12 bases lying between them. Germline CDR1 and CDR2: DFQATT and SNEGSKA (reference sequence). CDR3 loop: CSASVGAVNQPQHF. In DNA form, the CDR3 reads TGCAGTGCTAGTGTGGGGGCTGTCAATCAGCCCCAGCATTTT.

This clonotype showed up many times. V is TRBV20-1 and J is TRBJ2-5; D may be TRBD1 (5 bases). The CDR3 is 13 amino acids. The V end was cut by 6 bases, the J end by 0 bases, with 11 bases between. CDR1 DFQATT and CDR2 SNEGSKA come from the germline V gene (reference sequence). The CDR3 is CSASTANQETQYF. The CDR3 DNA sequence: TGCAGTGCCTCGACAGCAAACCAAGAGACCCAGTACTTC.

Comments on this clonotype: This sequence may be a read error, since a much larger clone differs from it by one base. V is TRBV5-5 and J is TRBJ2-5, with D possibly TRBD1 on 6 matching bases. Looked up from germline, CDR1 is SGHKS and CDR2 is YYEKEE (reference sequence). The CDR3 runs to 14 residues. Written as DNA, the CDR3 is TGTGCCAGCAGCTTGTACAGGGAACAAGAGACCCAGTGCTTC. Its translation: CASSLYREQETQCF.

The sample holds many counts of this clonotype. J is TRBJ2-2 and V is TRBV20-1; 10 nucleotides align to TRBD1. V shed 8 bases, J shed 7 bases, and the junction held 10 bases outside the gene matches. Germline lookup yields CDR1 DFQATT and CDR2 SNEGSKA (reference sequence). This CDR3 is built from 14 residues. The chain's CDR3 is CSSLDRGRNGELFF. The CDR3 DNA reads TGCAGTAGCCTCGACAGGGGGCGAAACGGGGAGCTGTTTTTT.

The V and J genes are TRBV29-1 and TRBJ1-6; a possible D gene is TRBD1 (6 bases). The CDR3 contains 14 residues. The germline V and J ends were trimmed by 6 bases and 13 bases, with 22 bases remaining between them. From germline, CDR1 is SQVTM and CDR2 ANQGSEA. The CDR3 spells CSVQGGGTTSPLHF. CDR3 nucleotide sequence: TGCAGCGTCCAAGGGGGGGGGACAACTTCCCCCCTCCACTTT.